One sample yielded the 29 T cell receptor beta chains listed below, sequenced in a study of blood T cell repertoires in COVID-19. Method: immunoSEQ multiplex PCR; TCRdb's copy keeps in-frame clones and lacks some. The data show some 100,000 clones, roughly nine tenths seen once. Sequencing was performed on peripheral blood. The receptors come from an older man who had recovered from COVID-19.

This chain connects TRBV11-2 to TRBJ1-2; D call uncertain. The V and J ends lost 5 bases and 6 bases respectively, with 16 bases between them. CDR1 is SGHAT and CDR2 is FQNNGV in the germline V gene. The CDR3 loop spans 14 amino acids. This CDR3 reads CASSPTGVSHGYTF. The CDR3 nucleotides are TGTGCCAGCAGCCCCACGGGTGTGAGTCATGGCTACACCTTC.

This clone was recorded once. The chain links TRBV6-5 to TRBJ1-5; D unclear. The CDR3 totals 14 residues. The germline V gene encodes CDR1 MNHEY and CDR2 SVGAGI. The V and J ends lost 6 bases and 3 bases respectively, with 12 bases between them. The CDR3 region is CASSRVRNNQPQHF. The DNA for the CDR3 is TGTGCCAGCAGCCGGGTCAGAAACAATCAGCCCCAGCATTTT.

The J gene is TRBJ2-3, the V gene TRBV15, with TRBD2 matching over 7 bases. With V trimmed by 5 bases and J by 4 bases, 6 bases remained unmatched. The CDR3 totals 14 residues. Germline-derived CDR1 and CDR2 are LNHNV and YYDKDF (reference sequence). CDR3 in amino acids: CATSRLRGADTQYF. As DNA, the CDR3 is TGTGCCACCAGCCGCCTTCGGGGGGCAGATACGCAGTATTTT.

This sequence joins TRBV5-1 and TRBJ2-1; TRBD2 aligns across 10 bases. Germline V gene lookup returns CDR1 SGHRS and CDR2 YFSETQ. Unmatched junction bases numbered 8, after V lost 0 bases and J lost 5 bases. CDR3 size: 17 residues. The CDR3 protein is CASSLAPQRGGHNEQFF. As DNA, the CDR3 is TGCGCCAGCAGCTTGGCACCACAGCGGGGGGGACACAATGAGCAGTTCTTC.

The CDR3 coding sequence is TGCGCCAGCAGCCTCGGGACAGGGTCCTCCTTTGGAAACACCATATATTTT. This translates into CASSLGTGSSFGNTIYF. The V and J genes are TRBV4-1 and TRBJ1-3; 9 positions agree with TRBD1. The CDR3 is made up of 17 amino acids. Germline assignment: CDR1 MGHRA and CDR2 YSYEKL. V trimming: 4 bases; J trimming: 3 bases; junction bases outside the gene matches: 10.

In DNA form, the CDR3 reads TGTGCCAGCCGGTCAGGGTTGAACATTCAGTACTTC. Translating it yields CASRSGLNIQYF. This rearrangement joins TRBV28 to TRBJ2-4, with a possible D match to TRBD1 (5 bases). The CDR3 is 12 residues long. V was clipped by 8 bases and J by 7 bases, with 12 bases between them. Germline lookup yields CDR1 MDHEN and CDR2 SYDVKM.

The chain carries TRBV6-4 and TRBJ2-3, with 13 nucleotides matching TRBD2. The CDR3 loop spans 15 amino acids. V trimming: 2 bases; J trimming: 4 bases; junction bases outside the gene matches: 0. CDR1 and CDR2 (germline): MRHNA, SNTAGT. CDR3 sequence reads: CASSDTSGGADTQYF. The CDR3 bases are TGTGCCAGCAGTGACACTAGCGGGGGGGCAGATACGCAGTATTTT.

V and J are TRBV10-3 and TRBJ1-2, with 11 bases identical to TRBD1. Germline V gives CDR1 ENHRY, CDR2 SYGVKD. J lost 4 bases, V lost 7 bases, and 5 bases had no gene match. CDR3 length: 14 amino acids. CDR3 bases: TGTGCCATCACCCCCGGGACAGGGGGCTATGGCTACACCTTC. This gives the protein CAITPGTGGYGYTF.

This clone was observed a few times. The genes are TRBV5-4 and TRBJ2-2, with D unclear. Germline V gene lookup returns CDR1 SGHNT and CDR2 YYREEE (reference sequence). The CDR3 consists of 15 residues. Trimming cost V 3 bases and J 3 bases, with 12 bases left between them. The CDR3 loop reads CASSSLESDTGELFF. DNA for the CDR3: TGTGCCAGCAGCTCGCTCGAATCGGACACCGGGGAGCTGTTTTTT.

The V call is TRBV9, the J call TRBJ2-2, with 10 positions matching TRBD2. Germline V gives CDR1 SGDLS, CDR2 YYNGEE. The CDR3 extends over 17 amino acids. The V and J ends lost 4 bases and 2 bases, in that order; junction bases with no gene match: 8. Here the CDR3 DNA reads TGTGCCAGCAGCCATCTCGGGACTAGCGAAAACACCGGGGAGCTGTTTTTT. It is translated as CASSHLGTSENTGELFF.

The V gene is TRBV6-5, the J gene TRBJ2-7; D not resolved. The CDR3 consists of 13 residues. V was cut by 6 bases and J by 2 bases, with 11 bases left in between. The germline V gene has CDR1 MNHEY and CDR2 SVGAGI. The CDR3 here is CASRGRLTYEQYF. As DNA, the CDR3 is TGTGCCAGCAGGGGCAGGCTTACCTACGAGCAGTACTTC.

V and J are TRBV6-2 or TRBV6-3 and TRBJ2-5; D not certain. The ends were cut back, 2 bases at V and 1 base at J, with 17 bases in the middle. The CDR3 extends over 17 amino acids. Germline-derived CDR1 and CDR2 are MNHEY and SVGEGT. The CDR3 loop is CASSYSLNFPSQETQYF. CDR3 nucleotide sequence: TGTGCCAGCAGTTACAGCCTAAACTTCCCATCCCAAGAGACCCAGTACTTC.

The chain joins TRBV7-9 to TRBJ2-5; D gene uncertain. V lost 0 bases and J lost 5, with 13 bases in between. This CDR3 contains 15 residues. Germline CDR1 reads SEHNR; CDR2 reads FQNEAQ (reference sequence). The CDR3, as DNA: TGTGCCAGCAGCTTAGCACAGTACCTTGTGGAGACCCAGTACTTC. It is translated as CASSLAQYLVETQYF.

The chain carries TRBV5-8 and TRBJ1-1, with D perhaps matching TRBD1 (6 bases). Germline CDR1 reads SGHTS; CDR2 reads YDEGEE. CDR3 length equals 14 residues. Trimming took off 0 bases at V and 5 bases at J, with 11 bases between the two ends. CDR3: CASSLAGRGTEAFF. The CDR3 coding sequence is TGTGCCAGCAGCTTGGCCGGGAGGGGGACTGAAGCTTTCTTT.

The chain has TRBV9 and TRBJ2-2; tentative D call: TRBD2 (6 bases). The CDR3 loop spans 14 amino acids. The V gene's germline CDR1 is SGDLS and CDR2 YYNGEE. V shed 4 bases and J shed 0 bases, with 7 bases lying between them. The CDR3 sequence is CASSRDSNTGELFF. CDR3 sequence (DNA): TGTGCCAGCAGCCGGGACTCGAACACCGGGGAGCTGTTTTTT.

The rearrangement links TRBV6-5 to TRBJ2-2; the D gene is possibly TRBD2 (6 bases). The CDR3 is 15 residues long. Trimming took off 7 bases at V and 4 bases at J, with 16 bases between the two ends. Germline V gives CDR1 MNHEY, CDR2 SVGAGI. The CDR3 coding sequence is TGTGCCAGCAAGGGTGGGACTGGGGGCACCGGGGAGCTGTTTTTT. Its protein is CASKGGTGGTGELFF.

The chain uses TRBV11-3 and TRBJ2-2; TRBD1 agrees at 8 bases. The CDR3 contains 14 residues. Looked up from germline, CDR1 is SGHNT and CDR2 is YENEEA. Trimming at V came to 4 bases and at J to 8 bases, leaving 6 bases not matched to a gene. The CDR3 nucleotides read TGTGCCAGCAGCTCCCGGACAGGGTCAGGGGAGCTGTTTTTT. Translation gives CASSSRTGSGELFF. Combining the CDR3 with reference TRBV11-3 and TRBJ2-2 gives the whole variable domain EAGVVQSPRYKIIEKKQPVAFWCNPISGHNTLYWYLQNLGQGPELLIRYENEEAVDDSQLPKDRFSAERLKGVDSTLKIQPAELGDSAVYLCASSSRTGSGELFFGEGSRLTVL.

The V gene is TRBV5-1, the J gene TRBJ1-4, with 8 bases lining up with TRBD1. This CDR3 spans 15 amino acids. Germline loops: CDR1 SGHRS, CDR2 YFSETQ. V was pared by 0 bases and J by 4 bases, with 2 bases of the junction left unmatched. Here the CDR3 reads CASSLGTGNNEKLFF. The CDR3 DNA is TGCGCCAGCAGCTTGGGGACAGGGAATAATGAAAAACTGTTTTTT. Full variable domain (rest looked up from reference TRBV5-1 and TRBJ1-4): KAGVTQTPRYLIKTRGQQVTLSCSPISGHRSVSWYQQTPGQGLQFLFEYFSETQRNKGNFPGRFSGRQFSNSRSEMNVSTLELGDSALYLCASSLGTGNNEKLFFGSGTQLSVL.

The chain joins TRBV7-9 to TRBJ1-2; D remains unclear. The V end was cut by 1 base, the J end by 2 bases, with 8 bases between. CDR1 is SEHNR, CDR2 FQNEAQ, per germline (reference sequence). The CDR3 is 14 residues long. The CDR3 region has the DNA TGTGCCAGCAGCTTAGTATCGGGGAACTATGGCTACACCTTC. Translation gives CASSLVSGNYGYTF. Together with reference TRBV7-9 and TRBJ1-2, the CDR3 gives the full variable domain: DTGVSQNPRHKITKRGQNVTFRCDPISEHNRLYWYRQTLGQGPEFLTYFQNEAQLEKSRLLSDRFSAERPKGSFSTLEIQRTEQGDSAMYLCASSLVSGNYGYTFGSGTRLTVV.

V is TRBV2 and J is TRBJ2-3; 7 bases align to TRBD1. V was clipped by 7 bases and J by 0 bases; unmatched bases: 10. The V gene's germline CDR1 is SNHLY and CDR2 FYNNEI. The CDR3 has 16 residues. This chain's CDR3 is CASTRTGALSTDTQYF. CDR3 coding DNA: TGTGCCAGCACTAGAACAGGGGCCCTAAGCACAGATACGCAGTATTTT.

Only one count was recorded for this clone. The chain uses TRBV3-1 (or the pseudogene TRBV3-2) and TRBJ2-2; 9 bases match TRBD1. The CDR3 runs to 14 residues. V dropped 4 bases and J dropped 6; count of bases not matched to a gene: 3. CDR1 is LGHDT, CDR2 YNNKEL, per germline (reference sequence). The CDR3 region has the DNA TGTGCCAGCAGCCCACGACAGGGGGCCGGGGAGCTGTTTTTT. Protein sequence: CASSPRQGAGELFF.

This chain uses TRBV29-1 with TRBJ2-2, with D perhaps matching TRBD2 (5 bases). Germline V CDR1 and CDR2: SQVTM, ANQGSEA. This CDR3 spans 15 amino acids. The V end lost 0 bases, the J end lost 1 base, and 9 bases lay between the germline ends. The CDR3 bases are TGCAGCGTTGAAGAGGGGAGAAAGAACACCGGGGAGCTGTTTTTT. Amino acid sequence: CSVEEGRKNTGELFF.

The gene calls are TRBV7-9 and TRBJ1-5, with 7 bases lining up with TRBD1. The CDR3 is made up of 12 amino acids. V gave up 2 bases and J gave up 10 bases; unmatched junction bases: 2. Germline assignment: CDR1 SEHNR and CDR2 FQNEAQ (reference sequence). CDR3 in amino acids: CASSLTGDPQHF. As DNA, the CDR3 is TGTGCCAGCAGCTTAACAGGGGATCCCCAGCATTTT.

The chain employs TRBV4-1 and TRBJ1-2; D remains unclear. The CDR3 sequence is 15 residues long. V dropped 1 base and J dropped 0 bases, with 9 bases sitting between them. Germline assignment: CDR1 MGHRA and CDR2 YSYEKL. CDR3 sequence (DNA): TGCGCCAGCAGCCAAGTACAGTATACTAACTATGGCTACACCTTC. It encodes CASSQVQYTNYGYTF.

This clone occurred a few times. J is TRBJ1-6 and V is TRBV30, with D possibly TRBD1 on 5 matching bases. The CDR3 loop spans 16 amino acids. Trimming cost V 0 bases and J 3 bases, with 12 bases left between them. Germline V gives CDR1 GTSNPN, CDR2 SVGIG (reference sequence). CDR3 region: CAWSVPLGLYNSPLHF. In nucleotides, the CDR3 is TGTGCCTGGAGTGTACCTCTGGGGCTCTATAATTCACCCCTCCACTTT.

The rearrangement uses TRBV19 and TRBJ1-1; D is perhaps TRBD1 (5 bases). The germline CDR1 and CDR2 sequences are LNHDA and SQIVND (reference sequence). V lost 5 bases and J 4 bases, leaving 17 bases between the germline ends. There are 15 residues in the CDR3. CDR3 bases: TGTGCCAGTAGTGTCGCCTCGGGGGTCGGCACTGAAGCTTTCTTT. This codes for CASSVASGVGTEAFF.

This chain links TRBV2 with TRBJ2-1; 8 bases agree with TRBD1. The germline CDR1 and CDR2 sequences are SNHLY and FYNNEI. After removal of 6 bases from V and 1 base from J, the junction contained 5 bases not matched to a gene. CDR3 size: 15 residues. For the CDR3, the DNA is TGTGCCAGCAGGAATCAGGGGGCTTCCTACAATGAGCAGTTCTTC. Translation gives CASRNQGASYNEQFF.

The rearrangement joins TRBV6-6 to TRBJ2-7; possibly TRBD2 for D (5 bases). CDR1 and CDR2 (germline): MNHNY, SVGAGI (reference sequence). The CDR3 has 15 amino acids. With 0 bases removed from V and 3 bases from J, the gap between germline ends came to 12 bases. The CDR3 nucleotides read TGTGCCAGCAGTTACTCGAGACCAGAGGGCTACGAGCAGTACTTC. Translating gives CASSYSRPEGYEQYF.

This clone was seen a handful of times. J is TRBJ1-5 and V is TRBV4-1, with 7 bases identical to TRBD1. This CDR3 contains 16 residues. V dropped 5 bases and J dropped 0; count of bases not matched to a gene: 7. The germline CDR1 and CDR2 sequences are MGHRA and YSYEKL. In nucleotides, the CDR3 is TGCGCCAGCAGCGCGGGACAGATACTTAGCAATCAGCCCCAGCATTTT. Residues: CASSAGQILSNQPQHF.